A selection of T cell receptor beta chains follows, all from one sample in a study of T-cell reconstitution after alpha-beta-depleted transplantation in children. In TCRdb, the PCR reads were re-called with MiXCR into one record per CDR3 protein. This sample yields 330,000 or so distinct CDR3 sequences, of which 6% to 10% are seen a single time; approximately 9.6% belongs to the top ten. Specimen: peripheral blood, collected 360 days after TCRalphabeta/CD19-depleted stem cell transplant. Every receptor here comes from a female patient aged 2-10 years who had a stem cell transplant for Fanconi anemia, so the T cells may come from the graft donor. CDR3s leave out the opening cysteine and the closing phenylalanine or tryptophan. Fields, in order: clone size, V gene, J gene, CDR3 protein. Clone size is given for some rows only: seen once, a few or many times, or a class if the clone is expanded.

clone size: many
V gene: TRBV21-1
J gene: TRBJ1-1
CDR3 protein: ASQGAHTEAF

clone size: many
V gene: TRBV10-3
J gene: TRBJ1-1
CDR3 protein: AINPDRESEAF

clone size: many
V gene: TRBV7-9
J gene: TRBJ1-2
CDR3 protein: ASSPMENYGYT

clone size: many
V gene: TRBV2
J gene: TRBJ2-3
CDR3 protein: ASSERLTGGTDTQY

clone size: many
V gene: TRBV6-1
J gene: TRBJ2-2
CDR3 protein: ASSESAYAGINTGELF

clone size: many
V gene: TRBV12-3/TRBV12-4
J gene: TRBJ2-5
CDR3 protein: ASSPRLADQETQY

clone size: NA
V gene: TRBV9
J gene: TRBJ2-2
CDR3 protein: ASTRDTGELF

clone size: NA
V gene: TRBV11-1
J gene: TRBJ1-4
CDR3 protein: ASSDPGLRELF

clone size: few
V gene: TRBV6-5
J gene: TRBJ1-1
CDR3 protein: ASSYSIIGATEAF

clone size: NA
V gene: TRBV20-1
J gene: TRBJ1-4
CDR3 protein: SARQKNEKLF

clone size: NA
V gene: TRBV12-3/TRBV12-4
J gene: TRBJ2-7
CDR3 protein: ASRGAGLAAPRGSYEQY

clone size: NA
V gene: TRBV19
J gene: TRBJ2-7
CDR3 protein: ASSIGGTGVYEQY

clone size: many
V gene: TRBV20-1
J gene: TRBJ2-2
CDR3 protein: SATGPNTGELF

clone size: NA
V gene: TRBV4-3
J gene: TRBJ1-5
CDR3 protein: ASSQDDSLNQPQH

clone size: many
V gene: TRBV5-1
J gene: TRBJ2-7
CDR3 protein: ASSSFRDGAYEQY

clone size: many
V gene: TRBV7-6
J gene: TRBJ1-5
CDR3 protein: ASRESSNQPQH

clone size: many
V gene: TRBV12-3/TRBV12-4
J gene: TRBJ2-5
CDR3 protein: ASSPRIGETQY

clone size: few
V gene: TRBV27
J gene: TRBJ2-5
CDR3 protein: ASSLSAPGWETQY

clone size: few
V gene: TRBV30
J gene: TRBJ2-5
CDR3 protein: AGDREKVGTQY

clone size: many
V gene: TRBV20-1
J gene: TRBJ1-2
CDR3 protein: SADAGREGYT

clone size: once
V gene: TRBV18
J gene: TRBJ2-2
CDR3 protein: ASSPLGRAAGELF

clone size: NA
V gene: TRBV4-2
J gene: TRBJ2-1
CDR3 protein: ASSPPGLAGTEQF

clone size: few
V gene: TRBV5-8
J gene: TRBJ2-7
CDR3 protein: ASIWMGSEQY

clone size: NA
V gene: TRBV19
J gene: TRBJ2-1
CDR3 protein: ASSTTHARDRAYEQF

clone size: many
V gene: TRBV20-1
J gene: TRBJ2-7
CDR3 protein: SAIHQGGTPYEQY

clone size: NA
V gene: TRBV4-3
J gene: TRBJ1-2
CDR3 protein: ASSRNNRDNYGYT

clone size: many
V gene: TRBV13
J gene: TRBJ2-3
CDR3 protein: ASSPRGTLPTDTQY

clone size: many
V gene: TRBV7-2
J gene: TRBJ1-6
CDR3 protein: ASSLWDRGSPLH

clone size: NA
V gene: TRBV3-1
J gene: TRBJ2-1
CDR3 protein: ASSQEVRGANEQF

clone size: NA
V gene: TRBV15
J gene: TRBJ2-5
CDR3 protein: ATSRAVAAPRETQY

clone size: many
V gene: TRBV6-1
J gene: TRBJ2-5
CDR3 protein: ASRRRGGVTQY

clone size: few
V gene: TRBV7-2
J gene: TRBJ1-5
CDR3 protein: ASSPNRGGNQPQH

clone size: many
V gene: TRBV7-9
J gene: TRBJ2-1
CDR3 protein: ASSWSSLNEQF

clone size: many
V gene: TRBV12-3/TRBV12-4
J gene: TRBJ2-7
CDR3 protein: ASSLMQGAGEQY

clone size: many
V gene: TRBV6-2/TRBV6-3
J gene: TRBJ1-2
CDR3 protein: ASSSRGVDYGYT

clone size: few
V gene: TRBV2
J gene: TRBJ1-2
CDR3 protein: ATIGTGDYGYT

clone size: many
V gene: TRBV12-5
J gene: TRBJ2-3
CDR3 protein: ASGFSWGDTQY

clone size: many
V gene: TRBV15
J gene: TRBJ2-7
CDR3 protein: ATSRDRPSGDTYEQY

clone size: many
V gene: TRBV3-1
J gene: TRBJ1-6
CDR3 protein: ASSQIGTLRIPLH

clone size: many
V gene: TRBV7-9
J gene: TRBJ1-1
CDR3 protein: ASSLGPSQAF

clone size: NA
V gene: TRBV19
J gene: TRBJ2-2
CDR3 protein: ASNKGENTGELF

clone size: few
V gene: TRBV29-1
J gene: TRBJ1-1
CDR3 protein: SVESQGSTEAF

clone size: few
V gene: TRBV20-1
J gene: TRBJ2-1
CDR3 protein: SARAGGPYNEQF

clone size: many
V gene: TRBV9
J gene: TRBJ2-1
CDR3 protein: ASSVGGLDGISYNEQF

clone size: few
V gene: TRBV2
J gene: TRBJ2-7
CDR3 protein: ASSGASLWSSSYEQY

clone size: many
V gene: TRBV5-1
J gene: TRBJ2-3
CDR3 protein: ASSSDRSTDTQY